This record looks at one T cell receptor (beta chain) sequence and its context. This sample was included in a study of blood T cell repertoires in COVID-19. Assay used: immunoSEQ multiplex PCR; TCRdb lists only in-frame clones, some missing. The sample lists over 300,000 clones, 86% occurring once. The V end lost 8 bases, the J end lost 1 base, and 14 bases lay between the germline ends. The CDR3 totals 14 residues. Per the germline V gene, CDR1 is SNHLY and CDR2 is FYNNEI. Two negative PCRs, clearance, or symptom resolution were required of recovered Cohort 3 donors. Material for sequencing was PBMCs or T cells enriched from blood (not recorded which). The chain couples TRBV2 to TRBJ1-1; maybe TRBD1 (5 bases). The clonotype originates from a woman aged 18-35 years who had recovered from COVID-19. The CDR3 bases are TGTGCCAGCGCGGGGGGAGCGAGGAACACTGAAGCTTTCTTT. Translated: CASAGGARNTEAFF.